These 4 T cell receptor beta chains were all obtained from the same sample, sequenced in a study of control samples from healthy donors and cancer patients (dated by TCRdb to 2018 to 2020). The library was generated by the immunoSEQ multiplex PCR assay. Not all clones reach the TCRdb copy of this immuneACCESS table, which keeps in-frame sequences only. Checked studies attribute under half of the gap to unresolved V genes and leave the rest unexplained. This sample is represented by 190,000 or so clones; roughly 93% of them were singletons. In total, the top ten clones hold more than 1.1% of the sample. The material sequenced was blood. The receptors shown here come from a man younger than 35 in good health.

The CDR3: CASSLVLTGNTIYF. CDR3 nucleotide sequence: TGTGCCAGCAGCTTGGTACTGACCGGAAACACCATATATTTT. The J gene is TRBJ1-3, the V gene TRBV5-6; no reliable D call. The V end was cut by 0 bases, the J end by 4 bases, with 8 bases between. Germline V gives CDR1 SGHDT, CDR2 YYEEEE. This CDR3 is built from 14 residues.

V is TRBV2 and J is TRBJ2-7; the D gene is possibly TRBD1 (6 bases). Germline loops: CDR1 SNHLY, CDR2 FYNNEI. The CDR3 runs 13 residues. Deletions cut 5 bases from V and 3 bases from J, with 11 bases between. The CDR3 DNA is TGTGCCAGCAGTCCGGACAGATACTACGAGCAGTACTTC. Translation: CASSPDRYYEQYF.

The chain joins TRBV29-1 to TRBJ2-5; D is possibly TRBD1 (5 bases). CDR1 is SQVTM, CDR2 ANQGSEA, per germline. This CDR3 comprises 14 residues. V was clipped by 2 bases and J by 3 bases, with 13 bases between them. DNA of the CDR3: TGCAGCGTTGAATCTACAGGAACCGAAGAGACCCAGTACTTC. Translated: CSVESTGTEETQYF.

In the case of this clone: This sample also contains other DNA sequences that code for the same CDR3. J is TRBJ1-1 and V is TRBV2; TRBD1 agrees at 9 bases. V gave up 6 bases and J gave up 1 base; unmatched junction bases: 0. The germline V gene has CDR1 SNHLY and CDR2 FYNNEI. The CDR3 is made up of 13 amino acids. The CDR3 DNA reads TGTGCCAGCAGGGGACAGGGGAACACTGAAGCTTTCTTT. Amino acids: CASRGQGNTEAFF.